Listed below are T cell receptor beta chains from one sample, sequenced in a study of T cell repertoires in cytomegalovirus infection. TCRdb called the reads again in MiXCR, with one record for every CDR3 protein. The profile shows approximately 240,000 distinct CDR3 sequences, about 12% of them singletons. Sequenced input: PBMCs. The source of these receptors is a human donor in good health (CMV status not recorded). Some clones in this sample may be carry-over from other donors' samples. CDR3s include the opening cysteine and the closing phenylalanine or tryptophan. A D gene is named only where the DNA matches it firmly. Rows give clone size only sometimes, using once, few, many, or a class for an expanded clone.

TRBV12-3/TRBV12-4	TRBJ1-2	14	-	many	CASSRDGRIYGYTF	TGTGCCAGCAGCCGGGACGGCAGAATCTATGGCTACACCTTC
TRBV7-8	TRBJ1-6	14	-	many	CASSLAIDNSPLHF	TGTGCCAGCAGCTTAGCAATAGACAATTCACCCCTCCACTTT
TRBV28	TRBJ2-3	15	-	many	CASSLNPQSQDTQYF	TGTGCCAGCAGTTTAAACCCCCAGTCTCAGGATACGCAGTATTTT
TRBV11-2	TRBJ2-4	13	-	many	CASSLAHQNIQYF	TGTGCCAGCAGCTTAGCCCATCAAAACATTCAGTACTTC
TRBV7-2	TRBJ2-1	14	-	many	CASTPGTNYNEQFF	TGTGCCAGCACCCCAGGGACCAATTACAATGAGCAGTTCTTC
TRBV14	TRBJ2-7	15	TRBD1	-	CASSHRAGQGSEQYF	TGTGCCAGCAGCCACCGTGCGGGACAGGGATCCGAGCAGTACTTC
TRBV25-1	TRBJ1-3	17	-	many	CASSAYDRINSGNTIYF	TGTGCCAGCAGTGCCTACGACCGCATCAACTCTGGAAACACCATATATTTT
TRBV7-9	TRBJ1-1	14	-	few	CASSLTLTDAEAFF	TGTGCCAGCAGCTTAACACTGACAGACGCTGAAGCTTTCTTT
TRBV7-2	TRBJ2-2	13	-	many	CASSRWGTGELFF	TGTGCCAGCAGCCGATGGGGGACCGGGGAGCTGTTTTTT
TRBV20-1	TRBJ1-4	13	TRBD1	few	CSAPGTANEKLFF	TGCAGTGCCCCCGGGACAGCGAATGAAAAACTGTTTTTT
TRBV14	TRBJ2-7	14	-	many	CASSQVPTGGEQYF	TGTGCCAGCAGCCAAGTACCCACGGGTGGCGAGCAGTACTTC
TRBV29-1	TRBJ2-5	13	TRBD2	many	CSARLAGRETQYF	TGCAGCGCACGACTAGCGGGCAGAGAGACCCAGTACTTC